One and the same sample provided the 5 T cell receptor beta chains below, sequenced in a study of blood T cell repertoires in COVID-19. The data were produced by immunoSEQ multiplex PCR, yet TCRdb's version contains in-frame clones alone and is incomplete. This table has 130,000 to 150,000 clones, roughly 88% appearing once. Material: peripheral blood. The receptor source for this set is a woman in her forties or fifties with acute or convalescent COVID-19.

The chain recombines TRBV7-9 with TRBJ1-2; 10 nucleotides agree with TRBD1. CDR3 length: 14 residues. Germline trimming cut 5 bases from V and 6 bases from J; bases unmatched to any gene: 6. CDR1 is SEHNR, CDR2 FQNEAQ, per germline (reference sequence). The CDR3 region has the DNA TGTGCCAGCAGCCCGGGACAGGGGAGGGATGGCTACACCTTC. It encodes CASSPGQGRDGYTF.

The CDR3 loop is CATSQNSNQETQYF. The CDR3 nucleotides are TGTGCCACCAGTCAGAATTCCAACCAAGAGACCCAGTACTTC. The chain links TRBV24-1 to TRBJ2-5; D is uncertain. CDR1 KGHDR and CDR2 SFDVKD come from the germline V gene. The CDR3 has 14 residues. Trimming took off 6 bases at V and 0 bases at J, with 10 bases between the two ends.

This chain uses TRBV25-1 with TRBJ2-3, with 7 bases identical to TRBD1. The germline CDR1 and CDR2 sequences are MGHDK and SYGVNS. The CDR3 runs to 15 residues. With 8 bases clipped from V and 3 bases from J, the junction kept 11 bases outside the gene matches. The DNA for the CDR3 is TGTGCCAGCGGCAGTTACAGGGGTTTAACAGATACGCAGTATTTT. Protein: CASGSYRGLTDTQYF.

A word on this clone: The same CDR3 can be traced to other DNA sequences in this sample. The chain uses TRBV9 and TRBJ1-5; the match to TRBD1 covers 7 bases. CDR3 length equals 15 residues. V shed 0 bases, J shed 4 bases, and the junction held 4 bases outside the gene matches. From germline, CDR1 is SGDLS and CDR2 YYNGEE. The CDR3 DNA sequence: TGTGCCAGCAGCGTAGCAGGGGGACTTAATCAGCCCCAGCATTTT. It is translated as CASSVAGGLNQPQHF. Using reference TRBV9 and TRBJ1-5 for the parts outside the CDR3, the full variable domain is DSGVTQTPKHLITATGQRVTLRCSPRSGDLSVYWYQQSLDQGLQFLIQYYNGEERAKGNILERFSAQQFPDLHSELNLSSLELGDSALYFCASSVAGGLNQPQHFGDGTRLSIL.

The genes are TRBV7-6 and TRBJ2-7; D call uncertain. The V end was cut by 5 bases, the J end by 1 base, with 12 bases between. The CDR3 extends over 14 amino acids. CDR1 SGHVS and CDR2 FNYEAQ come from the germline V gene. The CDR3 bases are TGTGCCAGCAGCGGAGAACCCCTATCCTACGAGCAGTACTTC. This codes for CASSGEPLSYEQYF.